This is a list of T cell receptor beta chains from one sample in a study of T cell responses to AZD1222 COVID-19 vaccine. Repertoires were generated with immunoSEQ multiplex PCR, while TCRdb's copy carries only in-frame clones and drops some. The sample lists 90,000 to 110,000 clones, 91% seen once, with 7.5% in the top ten. Sequences were derived from peripheral blood, sampled on day 0 of AZD1222 vaccination. The receptors come from an adult in good health. The CDR3 runs from the conserved cysteine through the conserved F or W. D genes are given only for firm matches. Only part of the rows carry a size: once, few, many, or a class if the clone is expanded.

J gene | clone size | V gene | D gene | CDR3 length | CDR3 protein | CDR3 DNA
TRBJ1-5 | - | TRBV2 | - | 13 | CASSPNMGGPQHF | TGTGCCAGCAGTCCGAATATGGGGGGGCCCCAGCATTTT
TRBJ1-2 | few | TRBV7-2 | - | 14 | CASSLDLGHYGYTF | TGTGCCAGCAGCTTAGATCTCGGTCACTATGGCTACACCTTC
TRBJ2-7 | - | TRBV5-1 | TRBD2 | 19 | CASSLSTSGRGSGAYEQYF | TGCGCCAGCAGCTTGAGTACTAGCGGGAGGGGATCCGGAGCATACGAGCAGTACTTC
TRBJ2-7 | - | TRBV5-1 | - | 14 | CASSLEGPTYEQYF | TGCGCCAGCAGCTTGGAGGGCCCGACCTACGAGCAGTACTTC
TRBJ1-3 | few | TRBV2 | TRBD1 | 15 | CASRVQGGSGNTIYF | TGTGCCAGCAGAGTACAGGGGGGCTCTGGAAACACCATATATTTT
TRBJ1-2 | once | TRBV11-2 | - | 16 | CASSLGRLGGPDGYTF | TGTGCCAGCAGCTTAGGCCGACTCGGGGGTCCCGATGGCTACACCTTC
TRBJ2-5 | - | TRBV6-2/TRBV6-3 | TRBD2 | 13 | CASSGGQGETQYF | TGTGCCAGTAGCGGGGGCCAAGGAGAGACCCAGTACTTC
TRBJ2-1 | - | TRBV5-1 | - | 16 | CASSSRGGGPYNEQFF | TGCGCCAGCAGCTCCCGAGGGGGGGGTCCCTACAATGAGCAGTTCTTC
TRBJ1-1 | - | TRBV27 | - | 13 | CASSKKPNTEAFF | TGTGCCAGCAGTAAGAAGCCGAACACTGAAGCTTTCTTT
TRBJ1-2 | - | TRBV7-2 | - | 14 | CASSLGLTGARDTF | TGTGCCAGCAGCTTGGGCCTTACGGGGGCGCGGGACACCTTC
TRBJ1-1 | - | TRBV19 | - | 14 | CASSVTVAQVGAFF | TGTGCCAGTAGTGTGACAGTTGCCCAGGTGGGAGCTTTCTTT
TRBJ2-5 | - | TRBV5-1 | - | 13 | CASTRRAEETQYF | TGCGCCAGCACCCGTCGGGCAGAAGAGACCCAGTACTTC
TRBJ2-2 | once | TRBV18 | - | 16 | CASSPRDGTYTGELFF | TGTGCCAGCTCACCACGAGACGGGACGTACACCGGGGAGCTGTTTTTT
TRBJ1-2 | - | TRBV30 | - | 10 | CAWSGGVRTF | TGTGCCTGGAGTGGAGGGGTCAGGACCTTC
TRBJ2-2 | once | TRBV3-1/TRBV3-2 | - | 15 | CASSSRVGVTGELFF | TGTGCCAGCAGCTCGAGGGTGGGGGTCACCGGGGAGCTGTTTTTT
TRBJ2-3 | - | TRBV5-1 | - | 16 | CASSFPASEGTDTQYF | TGCGCCAGCAGCTTCCCAGCTAGCGAAGGCACAGATACGCAGTATTTT
TRBJ1-4 | - | TRBV10-1 | - | 15 | CASSDPVSHNEKLFF | TGCGCCAGCAGTGATCCGGTCAGCCATAATGAAAAACTGTTTTTT
TRBJ1-1 | - | TRBV5-4 | TRBD1 | 17 | CASSQRIQTGGKTEAFF | TGTGCCAGCAGCCAAAGGATTCAGACAGGGGGCAAAACTGAAGCTTTCTTT
TRBJ2-1 | - | TRBV10-1 | TRBD2 | 14 | CASSLAGGDNEQFF | TGCGCCAGCTCCTTAGCGGGAGGGGACAATGAGCAGTTCTTC
TRBJ1-1 | - | TRBV5-1 | TRBD1 | 17 | CASSFLGAGGSGTEAFF | TGCGCCAGCAGCTTCCTTGGGGCAGGGGGGAGTGGCACTGAAGCTTTCTTT
TRBJ1-2 | - | TRBV4-1 | - | 14 | CASSQGDRNYGYTF | TGCGCCAGCAGCCAGGGTGACAGAAACTATGGCTACACCTTC
TRBJ1-2 | - | TRBV6-5 | - | 16 | CASSYSIGGIRYGYTF | TGTGCCAGCAGTTACTCGATTGGGGGCATTCGCTATGGCTACACCTTC
TRBJ2-7 | - | TRBV19 | TRBD2 | 15 | CASSISGLARYEQYF | TGTGCCAGTAGTATCTCTGGACTAGCTCGGTACGAGCAGTACTTC
TRBJ1-1 | - | TRBV13 | - | 14 | CASSPSGTGTEAFF | TGTGCCAGCAGCCCCTCGGGGACGGGCACTGAAGCTTTCTTT
TRBJ1-1 | - | TRBV6-5 | - | 13 | CASSYSGSGGTFF | TGTGCCAGCAGTTACTCGGGTTCGGGGGGAACTTTCTTT
TRBJ2-1 | - | TRBV5-4 | - | 14 | CASSSLSSYNEQFF | TGTGCCAGCAGCTCCCTTAGCTCCTACAATGAGCAGTTCTTC
TRBJ1-4 | - | TRBV6-1 | - | 16 | CASSGIRAALGEKLFF | TGTGCCAGCAGTGGCATCCGGGCCGCTCTGGGCGAAAAACTGTTTTTT
TRBJ2-7 | - | TRBV5-6 | - | 14 | CASSLATQNYEQYF | TGTGCCAGCAGCTTGGCCACACAGAACTACGAGCAGTACTTC
TRBJ2-3 | few | TRBV4-1 | - | 15 | CASSAWGDSTDTQYF | TGCGCCAGCAGCGCCTGGGGGGATAGCACAGATACGCAGTATTTT
TRBJ2-5 | - | TRBV10-1 | - | 13 | CASSENQGETQYF | TGCGCCAGCAGTGAGAACCAAGGAGAGACCCAGTACTTC
TRBJ1-2 | - | TRBV30 | - | 13 | CSLGARGRYGYTF | TGTTCCCTTGGGGCCAGAGGACGGTATGGCTACACCTTC
TRBJ2-7 | - | TRBV6-5 | TRBD2 | 14 | CASSSRSGRHEQYF | TGTGCCAGCAGCTCTCGCAGCGGGAGACACGAGCAGTACTTC
TRBJ1-2 | - | TRBV10-3 | TRBD1 | 13 | CAISEQGNYGYTF | TGTGCCATCAGTGAACAGGGGAACTATGGCTACACCTTC
TRBJ2-7 | - | TRBV9 | TRBD1 | 15 | CASSGGGAGSYEQYF | TGTGCCAGCAGCGGAGGGGGCGCCGGCTCCTACGAGCAGTACTTC
TRBJ2-1 | - | TRBV3-1/TRBV3-2 | - | 16 | CASSPIGGLPYNEQFF | TGTGCCAGCAGCCCTATCGGAGGTCTACCCTACAATGAGCAGTTCTTC
TRBJ2-2 | - | TRBV10-2 | TRBD2 | 15 | CASKVLAGATGELFF | TGCGCCAGCAAGGTGCTAGCGGGGGCCACCGGGGAGCTGTTTTTT
TRBJ1-5 | - | TRBV19 | - | 15 | CASTFQPYSNQPQHF | TGTGCCAGTACTTTTCAGCCGTATAGCAATCAGCCCCAGCATTTT
TRBJ2-7 | - | TRBV7-8 | - | 12 | CASSLEEGMQYF | TGTGCCAGCAGCCTCGAGGAGGGGATGCAGTACTTC
TRBJ2-2 | - | TRBV7-2 | TRBD1 | 15 | CASSQTGDFTGELFF | TGTGCCAGCAGCCAGACAGGGGACTTCACCGGGGAGCTGTTTTTT
TRBJ1-2 | - | TRBV9 | - | 14 | CASSRYGAPDGYTF | TGTGCCAGCAGCCGCTATGGGGCGCCCGATGGCTACACCTTC
TRBJ1-4 | - | TRBV7-9 | TRBD1 | 18 | CASSSRGTGEWVNEKLFF | TGTGCCAGCAGCTCGAGAGGGACAGGGGAATGGGTTAATGAAAAACTGTTTTTT
TRBJ2-4 | - | TRBV4-1 | - | 15 | CASRQGLADENIQYF | TGCGCCAGCAGACAAGGGTTGGCGGACGAAAACATTCAGTACTTC
TRBJ1-4 | few | TRBV30 | TRBD1 | 14 | CAWSATGPNEKLFF | TGTGCCTGGAGCGCGACAGGGCCTAATGAAAAACTGTTTTTT
TRBJ1-1 | - | TRBV29-1 | TRBD1 | 13 | CSGKDRVGTEAFF | TGCAGCGGGAAGGACAGGGTCGGCACTGAAGCTTTCTTT
TRBJ2-5 | - | TRBV24-1 | - | 16 | CATSDSRTALGETQYF | TGTGCCACCAGTGATTCAAGGACCGCCCTTGGAGAGACCCAGTACTTC
TRBJ1-6 | - | TRBV6-2/TRBV6-3 | TRBD1 | 15 | CASSSPGQGNSPLHF | TGTGCCAGCAGTTCCCCCGGACAGGGGAATTCACCCCTCCACTTT
TRBJ1-2 | few | TRBV11-3 | - | 13 | CASSLDTGYGYTF | TGTGCCAGCAGCTTAGATACGGGATATGGCTACACCTTC
TRBJ2-7 | - | TRBV4-3 | TRBD2 | 13 | CASSRRLAGEQYF | TGCGCCAGCAGCCGCCGACTAGCGGGGGAGCAGTACTTC
TRBJ2-7 | - | TRBV7-2 | - | 14 | CASSMRRGYEWQYF | TGTGCCAGCAGCATGCGACGGGGATACGAGTGGCAGTACTTC
TRBJ1-1 | - | TRBV4-3 | - | 15 | CASSQDWDTNTEAFF | TGCGCCAGCAGCCAAGATTGGGACACGAACACTGAAGCTTTCTTT
TRBJ2-2 | - | TRBV6-2/TRBV6-3 | TRBD1 | 16 | CASSYGQGSETGELFF | TGTGCCAGCAGTTACGGACAGGGAAGTGAGACCGGGGAGCTGTTTTTT
TRBJ2-1 | - | TRBV11-2 | - | 15 | CASSLWDWNYNEQFF | TGTGCCAGCAGCTTGTGGGACTGGAACTACAATGAGCAGTTCTTC
TRBJ1-5 | - | TRBV4-1 | - | 16 | CASSQPAGQINQPQHF | TGCGCCAGCAGCCAGCCGGCGGGTCAGATCAATCAGCCCCAGCATTTT
TRBJ2-2 | - | TRBV7-8 | - | 15 | CASSPLGQVSGELFF | TGTGCCAGCAGCCCCCTGGGACAAGTCTCCGGGGAGCTGTTTTTT
TRBJ1-2 | - | TRBV3-1/TRBV3-2 | - | 14 | CASSHQAWSYGYTF | TGTGCCAGCAGCCACCAGGCCTGGAGCTATGGCTACACCTTC